This TCR beta chain emerged from a study of CXCR3-negative and CXCR3-positive naive CD8 T cells. The study's findings and limits: CXCR3-positive naive cells carried more hydrophobic TRB CDR3s than CXCR3-negative ones. Expression of CXCR3 was partially reduced after cryopreservation, and fresh PBMCs were used in most assays. For naive cells, CXCR3-negative and CXCR3-positive subsets had similar TRBV-TRBJ usage; for memory cells, usage differed.

On this clonotype: What it binds is not known.

All TRB cDNA libraries came from 5' RACE performed with UMI labels. Following a re-call of the 5' RACE reads, TCRdb has one entry per CDR3 protein and lacks DNA. With 70,000 to 95,000 distinct CDR3 sequences in the sample, the ten largest clones hold 1.7%. This CDR3 has 14 amino acids. Subsets of CD8+ T cells were each sorted in triplicate at 300,000 cells apiece. The receptor comes from a human donor in good health. Some clones in this sample may be carry-over from other donors' samples. The sample taken for sequencing was naive CXCR3- CD8+ T cells from blood. Subset in this sample: CD45RO-CCR7+CD27+CD95- naive CD8+ T cells lacking CXCR3 (TNR3-). The chain recombines TRBV12-3 or TRBV12-4 with TRBJ2-7; TCRdb indicates TRBD1, and absent DNA this call remains unverified. CDR3 sequence reads: CASSFEWGPYEQYF.